A single sample gave rise to the 9 T cell receptor beta chains below, sequenced in a study of monozygotic twins with inflammatory bowel disease. TCRdb reprocessed the 5' RACE reads and reports one entry per CDR3 protein, with no DNA. Its clone listing holds some 170,000 distinct CDR3 sequences. Source material: blood. The receptors derive from a human donor with ulcerative colitis or Crohn's disease, or a healthy co-twin of an affected twin (not recorded which).

V gene TRBV11-2 combines with J gene TRBJ2-7; with no DNA, the TCRdb D assignment of TRBD2 cannot be verified. The CDR3 covers 18 residues. The germline V gene has CDR1 SGHAT and CDR2 FQNNGV. The CDR3 is CASSLQDRPSGADYEQYF.

This sequence joins TRBV5-1 and TRBJ1-1. The CDR3 contains 15 residues. Looked up from germline, CDR1 is SGHRS and CDR2 is YFSETQ. CDR3 residues: CASSFQVGNEGEAFF.

This chain joins TRBV7-9 and TRBJ1-1; the D call from TCRdb, TRBD1, cannot be confirmed without DNA. This CDR3 is 13 amino acids long. Germline loops: CDR1 SEHNR, CDR2 FQNEAQ (reference sequence). CDR3 sequence reads: CASSLVQETEAFF.

The chain combines TRBV6-5 with TRBJ2-5; the D call of TRBD2 rests on TCRdb alone, since no DNA is present to check it. CDR1 MNHEY and CDR2 SVGAGI come from the germline V gene. The CDR3 loop spans 15 amino acids. The CDR3 protein is CASSYSAGGQETQYF.

This sequence joins TRBV20-1 and TRBJ1-4; TCRdb lists TRBD1, though no DNA is available to test this call. Germline CDR1 DFQATT, CDR2 SNEGSKA (reference sequence). CDR3 size: 14 residues. CDR3 in amino acids: CSARDPGPSEKLFF.

This chain links TRBV20-1 with TRBJ2-6; the TCRdb call, TRBD1, lacks DNA for checking. Germline V lookup: CDR1 DFQATT, CDR2 SNEGSKA (reference sequence). The CDR3 spans 21 residues. Here the CDR3 reads CSARVSAGPEGTSSGANVLTF.

The chain links TRBV20-1 to TRBJ1-2; TCRdb's D gene call, TRBD1, goes unchecked for lack of DNA. This CDR3 has 13 amino acids. CDR1 DFQATT and CDR2 SNEGSKA come from the germline V gene (reference sequence). This CDR3 is CSARDNRGRSYTF.

This chain links TRBV7-2 with TRBJ1-1. CDR3 length: 15 residues. Germline values: CDR1 SGHTA, CDR2 FQGNSA. The CDR3 region is CASSFRIELNTEAFF. Based on the CDR3 plus reference TRBV7-2 and TRBJ1-1, the full variable domain is GAGVSQSPSNKVTEKGKDVELRCDPISGHTALYWYRQSLGQGLEFLIYFQGNSAPDKSGLPSDRFSAERTGGSVSTLTIQRTQQEDSAVYLCASSFRIELNTEAFFGQGTRLTVV.

CDR3: CASSFDRVSQPQHF. The chain links TRBV27 to TRBJ1-5; TCRdb's assignment of TRBD1 cannot be checked, as there is no DNA. The length of the CDR3 is 14 residues. Germline V CDR1 and CDR2: MNHEY, SMNVEV (reference sequence).